This TCR beta chain was documented in a study of graft-versus-host responses after intestinal transplantation. Study as a whole: Every recipient had anti-thymocyte globulin induction and 2 to 4 years of tacrolimus plus steroids.

Points from the study as a whole: Recipient bone marrow held GvH clones, some seen earlier in ileum or blood. Early HvG declines after transplant were associated with peak circulating GvH clone levels.

Regarding this clone: Its antigen is still unknown.

This CDR3 contains 13 residues. CDR1 and CDR2 from the germline V gene are MNHNS and SASEGT. J was trimmed by 3 bases and V by 8 bases; bases with no gene match: 7. Some clones are missing from TCRdb's copy, which holds only in-frame ones; the method was immunoSEQ multiplex PCR. This table has under 150,000 clones, 95% appearing once. The input for sequencing was unstimulated CD8+ T cells sorted from spleen or lymph node cells, taken before intestinal transplant. The sequence derives from a human donor who received an intestinal transplant. V is TRBV6-1 and J is TRBJ2-7; TRBD2 matches at 7 bases. CDR3 DNA sequence: TGTGCCAGCTTGCGGGAGAAGTTCTACGAGCAGTACTTC. Amino acid sequence: CASLREKFYEQYF.